These 3 T cell receptor beta chains originate from one sample sequenced in a study of blood T cell repertoires in COVID-19. TCRdb keeps only in-frame clones here, not all; method: immunoSEQ multiplex PCR. The profile shows more than 200,000 clones, 80% to 85% of them singletons. Sequenced input: peripheral blood. Receptor source: a woman older than 75 with COVID-19, enrolled during active disease.

The chain joins TRBV19 to TRBJ1-3, with 7 bases matching TRBD1. Germline CDR1 reads LNHDA; CDR2 reads SQIVND (reference sequence). The CDR3 contains 15 residues. With V trimmed by 3 bases and J by 2 bases, 4 bases remained unmatched. CDR3 bases: TGTGCCAGTAGTATGGGACAGAAGACTGGAAACACCATATATTTT. It specifies CASSMGQKTGNTIYF.

This chain joins TRBV30 and TRBJ1-2, with D perhaps matching TRBD1 (5 bases). The germline V and J ends were trimmed by 0 bases and 3 bases, with 14 bases remaining between them. The CDR3 is 15 residues long. CDR1 and CDR2 from the germline V gene are GTSNPN and SVGIG (reference sequence). In nucleotides, the CDR3 is TGTGCCTGGAGTGTACGAAGGGTCAGGGACTATGGCTACACCTTC. Residues: CAWSVRRVRDYGYTF.

A remark on this clone: An end of the junction does not agree with germline; a read error may underlie this. The chain is built from TRBV29-1 and TRBJ2-5; D uncertain. This CDR3 has 12 residues. CDR1 SQVTM and CDR2 ANQGSEA come from the germline V gene. CDR3: CSVVPAGEAQYF. DNA for the CDR3: TGCAGCGTTGTCCCTGCCGGAGAGGCCCAGTACTTC. Combining the CDR3 with reference TRBV29-1 and TRBJ2-5 gives the whole variable domain SAVISQKPSRDICQRGTSLTIQCQVDSQVTMMFWYRQQPGQSLTLIATANQGSEATYESGFVIDKFPISRPNLTFSTLTVSNMSPEDSSIYLCSVVPAGEAQYFGPGTRLLVL.